This TCR beta chain was captured in a study of response to subunit inactivated influenza vaccine. Each CDR3 protein is one row after TCRdb ran MiXCR on the RT-PCR reads. The sample includes 500,000 to 600,000 distinct CDR3 sequences, around 8% of them seen just once. Trimming took 4 bases from V and 6 from J; bases not matched to a gene: 10. Germline CDR1 is SGHRS and CDR2 is YFSETQ. This CDR3 is built from 15 residues. This clonotype showed up just a few times. The TCR originated in a man between 50 and 75 years old who received an inactivated influenza vaccine. The chain has TRBV5-1 and TRBJ1-1; 9 positions agree with TRBD1. The material was PBMCs from blood, obtained about 24 months after vaccination. The CDR3, as DNA: TGCGCCAGCAGCATGAACACAGGGGGCAAGGCTGAAGCTTTCTTT. It specifies CASSMNTGGKAEAFF.